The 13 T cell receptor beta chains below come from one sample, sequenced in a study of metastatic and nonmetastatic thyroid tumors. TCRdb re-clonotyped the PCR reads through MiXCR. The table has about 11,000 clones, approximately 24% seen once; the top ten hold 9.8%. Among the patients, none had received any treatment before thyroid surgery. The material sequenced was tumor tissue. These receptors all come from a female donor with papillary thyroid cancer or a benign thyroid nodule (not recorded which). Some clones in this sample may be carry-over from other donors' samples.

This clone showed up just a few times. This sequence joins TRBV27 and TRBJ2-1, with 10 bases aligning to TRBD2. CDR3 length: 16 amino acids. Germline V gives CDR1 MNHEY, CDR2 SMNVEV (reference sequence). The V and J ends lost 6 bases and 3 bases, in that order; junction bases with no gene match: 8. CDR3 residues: CASRSLAGGFYNEQFF. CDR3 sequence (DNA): TGTGCCAGCAGATCATTAGCGGGAGGTTTCTACAATGAGCAGTTCTTC.

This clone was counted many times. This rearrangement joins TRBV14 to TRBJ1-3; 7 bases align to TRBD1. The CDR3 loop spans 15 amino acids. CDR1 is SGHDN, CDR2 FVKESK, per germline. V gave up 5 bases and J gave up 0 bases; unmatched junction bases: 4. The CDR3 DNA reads TGTGCCAGCAGCAACAGGGGTAGCTCTGGAAACACCATATATTTT. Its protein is CASSNRGSSGNTIYF.

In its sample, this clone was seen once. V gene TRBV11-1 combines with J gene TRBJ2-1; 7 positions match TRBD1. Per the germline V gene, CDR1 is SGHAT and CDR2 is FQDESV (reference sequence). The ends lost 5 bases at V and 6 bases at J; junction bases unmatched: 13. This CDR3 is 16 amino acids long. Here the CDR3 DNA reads TGTGCCAGCAGCACTCTCACCCGGGACAGCTTCAATGAGCAGTTCTTC. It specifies CASSTLTRDSFNEQFF.

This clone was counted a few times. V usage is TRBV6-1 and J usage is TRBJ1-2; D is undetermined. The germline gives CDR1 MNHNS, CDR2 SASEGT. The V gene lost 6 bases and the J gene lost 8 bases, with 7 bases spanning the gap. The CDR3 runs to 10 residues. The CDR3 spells CASREDGYTF. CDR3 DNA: TGTGCCAGCAGGGAGGACGGCTACACCTTC.

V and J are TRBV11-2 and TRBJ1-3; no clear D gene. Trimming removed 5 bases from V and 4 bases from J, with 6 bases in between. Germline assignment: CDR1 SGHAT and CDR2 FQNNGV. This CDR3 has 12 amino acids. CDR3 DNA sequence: TGTGCCAGCAGCCAACAGGGAAACACCATATATTTT. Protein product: CASSQQGNTIYF.

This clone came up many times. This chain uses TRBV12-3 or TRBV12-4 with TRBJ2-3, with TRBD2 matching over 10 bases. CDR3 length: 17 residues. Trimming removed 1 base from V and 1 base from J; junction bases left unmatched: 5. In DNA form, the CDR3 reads TGTGCCAGCAGTTTAGAGCGGGAGGGGTCACGCACAGATACGCAGTATTTT. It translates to CASSLEREGSRTDTQYF.

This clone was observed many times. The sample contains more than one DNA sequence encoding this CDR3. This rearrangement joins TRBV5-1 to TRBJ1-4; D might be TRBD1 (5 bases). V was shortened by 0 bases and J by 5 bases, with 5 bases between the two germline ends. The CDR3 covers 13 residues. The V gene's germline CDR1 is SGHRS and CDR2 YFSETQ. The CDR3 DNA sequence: TGCGCCAGCAGCTTGGGGGGGAATGAAAAACTGTTTTTT. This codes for CASSLGGNEKLFF.

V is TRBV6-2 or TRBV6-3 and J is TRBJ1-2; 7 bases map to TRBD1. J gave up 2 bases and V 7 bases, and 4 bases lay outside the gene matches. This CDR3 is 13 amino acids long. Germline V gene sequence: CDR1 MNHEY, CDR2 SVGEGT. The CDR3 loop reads CASTSTGNYGYTF. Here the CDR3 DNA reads TGTGCCAGCACCTCGACAGGGAACTATGGCTACACCTTC.

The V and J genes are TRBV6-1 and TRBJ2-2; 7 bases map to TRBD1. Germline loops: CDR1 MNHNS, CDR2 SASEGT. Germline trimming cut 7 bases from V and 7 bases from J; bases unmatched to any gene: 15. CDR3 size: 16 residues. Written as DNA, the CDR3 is TGTGCCAGCACCTTAGCCGGGACAGCTAATGGCGGGGAGCTGTTTTTT. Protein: CASTLAGTANGGELFF.

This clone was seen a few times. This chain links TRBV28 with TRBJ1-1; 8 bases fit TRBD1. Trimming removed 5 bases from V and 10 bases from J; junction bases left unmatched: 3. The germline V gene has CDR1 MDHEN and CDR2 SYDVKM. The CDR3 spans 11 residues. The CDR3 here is CASSIGTGAFF. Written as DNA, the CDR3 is TGTGCCAGCAGTATCGGGACAGGAGCTTTCTTT.

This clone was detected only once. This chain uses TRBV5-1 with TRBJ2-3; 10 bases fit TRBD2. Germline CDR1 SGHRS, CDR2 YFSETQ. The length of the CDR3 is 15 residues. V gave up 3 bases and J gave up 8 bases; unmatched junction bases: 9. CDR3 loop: CASSSGTSVPGTQYF. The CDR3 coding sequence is TGCGCCAGCAGCTCCGGGACTAGCGTCCCAGGTACGCAGTATTTT.

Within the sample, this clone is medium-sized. This CDR3 is CASSSRLAGGTQEQFF. Written as DNA, the CDR3 is TGTGCCAGCAGTAGTAGACTAGCGGGAGGGACGCAGGAGCAGTTCTTC. The chain combines TRBV27 with TRBJ2-1, with 14 bases fitting TRBD2. Germline loops: CDR1 MNHEY, CDR2 SMNVEV (reference sequence). This CDR3 spans 16 amino acids. Trimming at V came to 5 bases and at J to 10 bases, leaving 10 bases not matched to a gene.

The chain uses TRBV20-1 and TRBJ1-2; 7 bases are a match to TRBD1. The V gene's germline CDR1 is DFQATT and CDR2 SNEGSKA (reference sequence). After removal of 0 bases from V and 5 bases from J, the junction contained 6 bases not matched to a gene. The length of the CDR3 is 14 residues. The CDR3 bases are TGCAGTGCTAGAGATACCGGGACAGTTTATGGCTACACCTTC. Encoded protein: CSARDTGTVYGYTF.